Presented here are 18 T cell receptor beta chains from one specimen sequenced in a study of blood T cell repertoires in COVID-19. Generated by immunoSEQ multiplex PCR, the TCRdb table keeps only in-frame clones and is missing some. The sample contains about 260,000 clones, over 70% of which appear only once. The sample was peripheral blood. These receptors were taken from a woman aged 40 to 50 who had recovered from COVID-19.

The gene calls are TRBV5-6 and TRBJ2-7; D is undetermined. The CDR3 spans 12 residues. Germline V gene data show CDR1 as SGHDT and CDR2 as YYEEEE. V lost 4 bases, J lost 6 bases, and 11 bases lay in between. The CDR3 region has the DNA TGTGCCAGCAGCGGGCCTTCCCGCGAGCAGTACTTC. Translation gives CASSGPSREQYF. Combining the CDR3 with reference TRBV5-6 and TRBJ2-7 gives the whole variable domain DAGVTQSPTHLIKTRGQQVTLRCSPKSGHDTVSWYQQALGQGPQFIFQYYEEEERQRGNFPDRFSGHQFPNYSSELNVNALLLGDSALYLCASSGPSREQYFGPGTRLTVT.

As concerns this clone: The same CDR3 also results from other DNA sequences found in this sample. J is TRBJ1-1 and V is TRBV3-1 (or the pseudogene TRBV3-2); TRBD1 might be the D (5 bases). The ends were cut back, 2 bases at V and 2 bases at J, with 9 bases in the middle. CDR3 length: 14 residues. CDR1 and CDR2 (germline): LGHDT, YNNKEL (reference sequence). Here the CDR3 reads CASSQPGPNTEAFF. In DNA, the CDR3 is TGTGCCAGCAGCCAACCAGGGCCCAACACTGAAGCTTTCTTT.

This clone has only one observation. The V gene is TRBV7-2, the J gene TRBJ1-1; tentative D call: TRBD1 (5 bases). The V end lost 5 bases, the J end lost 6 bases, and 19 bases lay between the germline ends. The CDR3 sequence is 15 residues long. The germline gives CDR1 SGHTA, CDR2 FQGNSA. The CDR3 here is CASSPPSRGYAEAFF. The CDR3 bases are TGTGCCAGCAGCCCTCCTTCGCGGGGGTACGCTGAAGCTTTCTTT. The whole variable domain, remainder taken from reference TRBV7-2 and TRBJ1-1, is GAGVSQSPSNKVTEKGKDVELRCDPISGHTALYWYRQSLGQGLEFLIYFQGNSAPDKSGLPSDRFSAERTGGSVSTLTIQRTQQEDSAVYLCASSPPSRGYAEAFFGQGTRLTVV.

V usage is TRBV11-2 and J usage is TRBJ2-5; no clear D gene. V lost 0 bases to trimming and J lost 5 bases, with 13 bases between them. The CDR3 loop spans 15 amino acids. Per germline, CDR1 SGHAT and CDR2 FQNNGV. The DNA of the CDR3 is TGTGCCAGCAGCTTAGAACCCTTTCAACGGGAGACCCAGTACTTC. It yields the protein CASSLEPFQRETQYF.

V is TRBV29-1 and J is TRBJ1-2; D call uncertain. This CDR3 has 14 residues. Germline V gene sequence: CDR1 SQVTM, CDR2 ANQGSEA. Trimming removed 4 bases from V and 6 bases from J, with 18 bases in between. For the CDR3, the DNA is TGCAGCGTTGCCCTCATTACGGGAGCCAATGGCTACACCTTC. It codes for CSVALITGANGYTF.

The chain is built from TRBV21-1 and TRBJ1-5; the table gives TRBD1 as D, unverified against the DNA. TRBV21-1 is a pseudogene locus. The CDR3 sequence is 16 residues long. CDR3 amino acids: CASSIPGQGVNQPQHF. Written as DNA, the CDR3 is TGTGCCAGCAGCATCCCGGGACAGGGGGTCAATCAGCCCCAGCATTTT.

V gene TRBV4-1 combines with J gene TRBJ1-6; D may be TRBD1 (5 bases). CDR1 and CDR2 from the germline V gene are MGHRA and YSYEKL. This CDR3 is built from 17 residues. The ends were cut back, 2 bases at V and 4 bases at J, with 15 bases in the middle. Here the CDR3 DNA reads TGCGCCAGCAGCCAAATTGGGGCAGTTGGGTATAATTCACCCCTCCACTTT. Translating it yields CASSQIGAVGYNSPLHF.

The CDR3 reads CASSERQLYEQYF. CDR3 DNA: TGTGCCAGCAGTGAACGACAGCTCTACGAGCAGTACTTC. This sequence joins TRBV2 and TRBJ2-7; maybe TRBD1 (5 bases). Trimming took off 2 bases at V and 3 bases at J, with 8 bases between the two ends. The CDR3 covers 13 residues. The germline CDR1 and CDR2 sequences are SNHLY and FYNNEI.

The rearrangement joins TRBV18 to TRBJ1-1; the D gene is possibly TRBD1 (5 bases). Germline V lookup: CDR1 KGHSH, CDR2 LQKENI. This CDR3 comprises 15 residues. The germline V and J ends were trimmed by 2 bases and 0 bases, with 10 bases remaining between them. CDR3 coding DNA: TGTGCCAGCTCACCATTTCAAGGGGTGAACACTGAAGCTTTCTTT. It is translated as CASSPFQGVNTEAFF.

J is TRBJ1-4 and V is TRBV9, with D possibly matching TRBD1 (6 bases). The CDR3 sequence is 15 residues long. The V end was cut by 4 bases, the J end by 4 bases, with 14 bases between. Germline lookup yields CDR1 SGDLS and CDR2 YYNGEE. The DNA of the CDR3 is TGTGCCAGCAGCATTAGCGGGACACTTAATGAAAAACTGTTTTTT. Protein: CASSISGTLNEKLFF. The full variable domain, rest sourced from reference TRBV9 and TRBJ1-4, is DSGVTQTPKHLITATGQRVTLRCSPRSGDLSVYWYQQSLDQGLQFLIQYYNGEERAKGNILERFSAQQFPDLHSELNLSSLELGDSALYFCASSISGTLNEKLFFGSGTQLSVL.

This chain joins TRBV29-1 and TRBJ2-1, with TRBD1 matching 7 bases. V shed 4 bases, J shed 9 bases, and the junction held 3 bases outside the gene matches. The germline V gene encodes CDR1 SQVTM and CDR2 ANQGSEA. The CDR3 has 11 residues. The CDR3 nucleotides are TGCAGCGTTGTAGGGGGCCCTGAGCAGTTCTTC. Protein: CSVVGGPEQFF.

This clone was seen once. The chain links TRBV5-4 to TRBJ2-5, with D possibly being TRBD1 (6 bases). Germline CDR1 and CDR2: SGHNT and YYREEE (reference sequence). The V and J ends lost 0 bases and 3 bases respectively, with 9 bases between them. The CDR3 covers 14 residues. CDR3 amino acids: CASSLVRTEETQYF. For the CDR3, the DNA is TGTGCCAGCAGCTTGGTGCGGACAGAAGAGACCCAGTACTTC.

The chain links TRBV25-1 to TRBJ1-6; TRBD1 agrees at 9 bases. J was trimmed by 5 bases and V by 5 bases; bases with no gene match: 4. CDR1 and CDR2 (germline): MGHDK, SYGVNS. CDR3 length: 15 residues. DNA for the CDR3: TGTGCCAGCAGTACCGGGACAGGGAATAATTCACCCCTCCACTTT. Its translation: CASSTGTGNNSPLHF.

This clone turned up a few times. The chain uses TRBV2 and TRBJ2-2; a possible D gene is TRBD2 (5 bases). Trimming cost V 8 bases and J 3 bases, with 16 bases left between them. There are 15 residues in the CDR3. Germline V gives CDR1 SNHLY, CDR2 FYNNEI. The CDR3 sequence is CASQRHHGDTGELFF. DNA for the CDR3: TGTGCCAGCCAGAGACACCACGGGGACACCGGGGAGCTGTTTTTT.

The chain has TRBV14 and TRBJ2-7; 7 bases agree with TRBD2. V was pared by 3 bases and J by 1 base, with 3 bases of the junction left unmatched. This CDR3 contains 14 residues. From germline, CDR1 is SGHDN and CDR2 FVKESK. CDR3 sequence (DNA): TGTGCCAGCAGCCAGACGGGGGGATCCTACGAGCAGTACTTC. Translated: CASSQTGGSYEQYF.

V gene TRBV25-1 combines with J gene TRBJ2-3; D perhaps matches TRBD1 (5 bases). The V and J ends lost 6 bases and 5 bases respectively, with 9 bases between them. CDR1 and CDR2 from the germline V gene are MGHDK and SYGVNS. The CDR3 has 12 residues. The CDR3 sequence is CASRQTVDTQYF. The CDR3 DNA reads TGTGCCAGCAGACAGACAGTAGATACGCAGTATTTT.

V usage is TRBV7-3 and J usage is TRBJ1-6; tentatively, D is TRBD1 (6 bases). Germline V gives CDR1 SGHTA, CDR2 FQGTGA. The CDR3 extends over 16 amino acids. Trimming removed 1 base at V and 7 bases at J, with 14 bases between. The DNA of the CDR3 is TGTGCCAGCAGCTTAATGGGAGGGGGTTCGAATTCACCCCTCCACTTT. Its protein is CASSLMGGGSNSPLHF. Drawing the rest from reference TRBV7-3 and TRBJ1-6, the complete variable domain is GAGVSQTPSNKVTEKGKYVELRCDPISGHTALYWYRQSLGQGPEFLIYFQGTGAADDSGLPNDRFFAVRPEGSVSTLKIQRTERGDSAVYLCASSLMGGGSNSPLHFGNGTRLTVT.

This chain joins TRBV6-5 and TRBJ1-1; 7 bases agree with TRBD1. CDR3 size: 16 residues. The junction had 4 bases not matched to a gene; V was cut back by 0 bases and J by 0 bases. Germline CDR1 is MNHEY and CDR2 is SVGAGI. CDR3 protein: CASSYSTGAVNTEAFF. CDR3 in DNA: TGTGCCAGCAGTTACTCAACAGGGGCGGTGAACACTGAAGCTTTCTTT.